This section outlines one T cell receptor beta chain sequence together with its context. Under the authors' procedure: Reference gene primer amplification yielded estimated nucleated cell counts. The data were produced by immunoSEQ multiplex PCR, yet TCRdb's version contains in-frame clones alone and is incomplete. V, J and clone size are taken as reported in that table, and D and trimming were inferred from the DNA itself. The sample comprises around 50,000 clones, approximately 88% of which are singletons, and roughly 2.2% rests with the top ten. V was shortened by 0 bases and J by 4 bases, with 13 bases between the two germline ends. This CDR3 has 16 residues. The germline V gene has CDR1 LGHNA and CDR2 YSLEER. These data are taken from a study of blood T cell repertoires in COVID-19. On the study more broadly: Nucleic acid was either cDNA or gDNA, and it came from T cells, B-cell-depleted T cells, or PBMCs.

The sequence was collected from a human donor in a cohort sampled during active COVID-19. The sequencing sample was made of peripheral blood. This chain joins TRBV4-3 and TRBJ1-3; the D gene is possibly TRBD1 (5 bases). The CDR3 nucleotides read TGCGCCAGCAGCCAAGATGCGGGGGAATCGGGAAACACCATATATTTT. It specifies CASSQDAGESGNTIYF.